The clone carrying this T cell receptor (beta chain) came up a few times. This specimen belongs to a study of identical twins. With 7 bases clipped from V and 7 bases from J, the junction kept 9 bases outside the gene matches. The CDR3 extends over 13 amino acids. A universal primer binding site was introduced by template switching. The final cDNA contained unique molecular identifiers. TCRdb re-called the 5' RACE reads with MiXCR, one entry per CDR3 protein. The table has fewer than 350,000 distinct CDR3 sequences, 8% to 9% seen once. These data were also reused for a study on yellow fever vaccine responses in identical twins.

The sample consisted of memory (CD45RO+) T cells sorted from blood. This sequence was found in a young woman in good health. The chain employs TRBV12-3 or TRBV12-4 and TRBJ2-5; TRBD1 matches 7 bases. This chain's CDR3 is CASTQGEKGTQYF. In nucleotides, the CDR3 is TGTGCCAGCACCCAGGGGGAGAAGGGGACCCAGTACTTC.